A selection of T cell receptor beta chains follows, all from one sample in a study of shared clonotypes between healthy human individuals. Here immunoSEQ multiplex PCR was the method, and the copy in TCRdb shows in-frame clones only, minus some. In the table there are about 2.4 million clones, 93% of which are singletons. The sample taken for sequencing was naive CD4+ T cells from PBMCs. These receptors were collected from a man between 18 and 29 years old in good health. Some clones in this sample may be carry-over from other donors' samples. Each CDR3 is given with its conserved first and last residue. D genes are given only for firm matches. Clone size appears in some rows only: once, few, many, or a class for an expanded clone.

d_call j_call v_call clone_size cdr3_aa cdr3_nt
TRBD2 TRBJ2-1 TRBV7-2 . CASSFRLAGAEQFF TGTGCCAGCAGCTTCCGGCTAGCGGGAGCTGAGCAGTTCTTC
. TRBJ2-2 TRBV11-3 . CASSPRSGDTGELFF TGTGCCAGCAGCCCCCGGTCAGGGGACACCGGGGAGCTGTTTTTT
TRBD1 TRBJ2-2 TRBV7-2 . CASSQPRTGRRAGELFF TGTGCCAGCAGCCAACCGAGGACAGGGCGAAGGGCCGGGGAGCTGTTTTTT
. TRBJ1-5 TRBV2 . CASSEALPADQPQHF TGTGCCAGCAGTGAAGCGCTTCCGGCGGACCAGCCCCAGCATTTT
TRBD2 TRBJ2-3 TRBV10-3 . CAISGPTSGNTDTQYF TGTGCCATCAGTGGCCCGACTAGCGGGAACACAGATACGCAGTATTTT
TRBD1 TRBJ2-7 TRBV6-1 . CASRGDRDSSYEQYF TGTGCCAGCAGGGGGGACAGGGACAGCTCCTACGAGCAGTACTTC
TRBD2 TRBJ2-7 TRBV7-2 . CASSFPGLARHEQYF TGTGCCAGCAGCTTTCCGGGACTAGCGAGGCACGAGCAGTACTTC
. TRBJ2-3 TRBV28 . CASRTTGGTDTQYF TGTGCCAGCAGAACGACAGGAGGCACAGATACGCAGTATTTT
. TRBJ1-1 TRBV11-2 . CASSLVGSYNTEAFF TGTGCCAGCAGCTTAGTAGGCAGCTATAACACTGAAGCTTTCTTT
. TRBJ1-1 TRBV7-3 . CASSLGVSNTEAFF TGTGCCAGCAGCTTGGGGGTTTCGAACACTGAAGCTTTCTTT
. TRBJ2-1 TRBV5-1 . CASSMVGDGYNEQFF TGCGCCAGCAGCATGGTCGGGGACGGCTACAATGAGCAGTTCTTC
TRBD2 TRBJ2-7 TRBV7-2 . CASSLGLAEPSEQYF TGTGCCAGCAGCCTCGGACTAGCGGAGCCCTCCGAGCAGTACTTC
. TRBJ2-5 TRBV7-2 . CASSLIRRQETQYF TGTGCCAGCAGCTTAATACGCCGTCAAGAGACCCAGTACTTC
. TRBJ1-2 TRBV6-1 . CASRFPGTTNYGYTF TGTGCCAGCAGATTTCCGGGAACGACTAACTATGGCTACACCTTC
. TRBJ1-1 TRBV19 . CASSIRFVQGNTEAFF TGTGCCAGTAGTATAAGGTTCGTACAGGGAAACACTGAAGCTTTCTTT
. TRBJ1-2 TRBV19 . CASSIESPGTTNYGYTF TGTGCCAGTAGTATAGAATCTCCGGGTACCACCAACTATGGCTACACCTTC
. TRBJ2-3 TRBV28 . CASSLAPDTQYF TGTGCCAGCAGTTTAGCTCCAGATACGCAGTATTTT
TRBD1 TRBJ1-2 TRBV29-1 once CSVRLQGARGYTF TGCAGCGTCAGACTACAGGGGGCGAGGGGCTACACCTTC
TRBD2 TRBJ2-3 TRBV7-3 once CASSSQRLAGGADTQYF TGTGCCAGCAGCTCCCAGCGGCTAGCGGGAGGTGCAGATACGCAGTATTTT
. TRBJ1-1 TRBV19 . CASRAQGGGTEAFF TGTGCCAGTAGAGCACAGGGAGGGGGCACTGAAGCTTTCTTT
TRBD1 TRBJ1-1 TRBV4-2 . CASSQGLLPGTGAVGGEREAFF TGTGCCAGCAGCCAAGGTCTCCTACCCGGGACAGGGGCCGTGGGGGGTGAAAGGGAAGCTTTCTTT
TRBD1 TRBJ2-1 TRBV7-9 . CASSSGGGGFSYNEQFF TGTGCCAGCAGCTCAGGGGGTGGCGGGTTCTCCTACAATGAGCAGTTCTTC
. TRBJ1-5 TRBV6-5 . CASSYGRNQPQHF TGTGCCAGCAGTTACGGCAGGAATCAGCCCCAGCATTTT
. TRBJ1-5 TRBV6-1 . CASSDWTRGGFF TGTGCCAGCAGTGACTGGACAAGGGGAGGATTTTTT
TRBD2 TRBJ2-3 TRBV5-4 . CASSSLAGGLTDTQYF TGTGCCAGCAGCTCACTAGCGGGAGGCCTCACAGATACGCAGTATTTT
TRBD1 TRBJ1-1 TRBV5-6 . CASSTRDRQNTEAFF TGTGCCAGCAGCACCCGGGACAGACAGAACACTGAAGCTTTCTTT
. TRBJ2-7 TRBV15 once CATSRERATYEQYF TGTGCCACCAGCAGGGAGCGGGCTACCTACGAGCAGTACTTC
. TRBJ1-1 TRBV4-1 . CASSQDRDGGAFF TGCGCCAGCAGCCAAGACAGGGATGGGGGAGCTTTCTTT
. TRBJ1-2 TRBV28 . CASSRSQKSYTF TGTGCCAGCAGCCGTTCGCAAAAGAGCTACACCTTC
TRBD1 TRBJ1-1 TRBV5-4 . CASSSPREGASNTEAFF TGTGCCAGCAGCTCTCCTAGGGAGGGGGCGTCGAACACTGAAGCTTTCTTT
TRBD1 TRBJ1-2 TRBV5-1 . CASSLDRGRYGYTF TGCGCCAGCAGCTTGGACAGGGGGCGATATGGCTACACCTTC
. TRBJ2-2 TRBV2 few CASSDGPFGVLFF TGTGCCAGCAGTGATGGCCCCTTCGGAGTGCTGTTTTTT